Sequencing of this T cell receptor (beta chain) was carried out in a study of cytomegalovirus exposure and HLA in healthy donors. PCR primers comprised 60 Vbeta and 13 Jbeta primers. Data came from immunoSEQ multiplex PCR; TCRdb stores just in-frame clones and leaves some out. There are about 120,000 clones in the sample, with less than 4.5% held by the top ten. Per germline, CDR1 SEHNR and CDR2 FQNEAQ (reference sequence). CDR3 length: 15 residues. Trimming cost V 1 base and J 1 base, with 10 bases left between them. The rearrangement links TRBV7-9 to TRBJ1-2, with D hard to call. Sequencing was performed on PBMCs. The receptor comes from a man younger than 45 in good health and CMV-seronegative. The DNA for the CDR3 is TGTGCCAGCAGCTTAGAGCCGATTAATAACTATGGCTACACCTTC. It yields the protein CASSLEPINNYGYTF.